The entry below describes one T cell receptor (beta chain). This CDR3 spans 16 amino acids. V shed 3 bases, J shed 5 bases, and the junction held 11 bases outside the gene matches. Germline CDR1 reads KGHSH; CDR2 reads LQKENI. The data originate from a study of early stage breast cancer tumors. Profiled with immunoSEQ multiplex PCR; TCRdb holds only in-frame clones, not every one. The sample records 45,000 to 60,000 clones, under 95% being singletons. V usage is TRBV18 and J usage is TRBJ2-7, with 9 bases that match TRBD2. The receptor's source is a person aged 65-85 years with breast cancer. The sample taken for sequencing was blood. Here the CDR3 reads CASSPVGSSGKNEQYF. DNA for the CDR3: TGTGCCAGCTCACCTGTGGGGTCTAGCGGGAAGAACGAGCAGTACTTC.